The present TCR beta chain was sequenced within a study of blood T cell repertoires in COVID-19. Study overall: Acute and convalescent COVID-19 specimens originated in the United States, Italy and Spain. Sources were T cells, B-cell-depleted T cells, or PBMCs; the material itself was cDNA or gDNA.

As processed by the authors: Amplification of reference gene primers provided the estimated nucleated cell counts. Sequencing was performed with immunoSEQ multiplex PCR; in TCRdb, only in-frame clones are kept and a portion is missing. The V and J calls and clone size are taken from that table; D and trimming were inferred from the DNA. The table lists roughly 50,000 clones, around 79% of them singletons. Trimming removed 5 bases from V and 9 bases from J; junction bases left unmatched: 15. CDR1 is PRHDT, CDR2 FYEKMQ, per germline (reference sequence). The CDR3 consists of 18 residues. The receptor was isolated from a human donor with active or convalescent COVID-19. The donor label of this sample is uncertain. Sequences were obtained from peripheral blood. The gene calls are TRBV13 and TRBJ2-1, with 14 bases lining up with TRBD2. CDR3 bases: TGTGCCAGCAGCGCAACCCTCGGGACTAGCGGGAGATCCGGTGAGCAGTTCTTC. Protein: CASSATLGTSGRSGEQFF.